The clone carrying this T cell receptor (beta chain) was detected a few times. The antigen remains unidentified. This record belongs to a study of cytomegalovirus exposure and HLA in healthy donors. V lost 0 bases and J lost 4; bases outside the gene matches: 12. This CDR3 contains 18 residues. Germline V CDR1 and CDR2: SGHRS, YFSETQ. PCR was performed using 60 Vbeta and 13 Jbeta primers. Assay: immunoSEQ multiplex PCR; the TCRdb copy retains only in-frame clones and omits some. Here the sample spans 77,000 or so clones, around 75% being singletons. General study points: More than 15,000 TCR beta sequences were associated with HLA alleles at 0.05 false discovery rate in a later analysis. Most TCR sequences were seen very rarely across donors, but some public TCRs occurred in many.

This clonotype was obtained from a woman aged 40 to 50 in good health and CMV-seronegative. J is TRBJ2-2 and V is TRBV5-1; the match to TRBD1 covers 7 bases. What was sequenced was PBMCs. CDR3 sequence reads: CASSLGVLGDRITGELFF. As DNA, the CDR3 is TGCGCCAGCAGCTTGGGTGTTTTGGGGGACAGAATCACCGGGGAGCTGTTTTTT.